The clone carrying this T cell receptor (beta chain) was seen many times. No antigen is known for it. For ophthalmopathy patients, the Clinical Activity Score was at least 3 and the NOSPECS grade at least 4; duration was under 3 months. About 10 ml of fresh peripheral blood supplied the PBMCs. The CDR3 sequence is 17 residues long. The V and J ends lost 0 bases and 6 bases, in that order; junction bases with no gene match: 14. Germline values: CDR1 DFQATT, CDR2 SNEGSKA (reference sequence). Using RNA transcripts as the source, TCR beta CDR3 regions were amplified. HTBI primers were the set used in a first-round RT-PCR of the TCR CDR3. TCRdb reprocessed the multiplex PCR reads with MiXCR, giving one entry per CDR3 protein. In the table there are about 600,000 distinct CDR3 sequences, approximately 14% of which are singletons. The data were taken from a study of T cells in Graves' hyperthyroidism and ophthalmopathy. Looking at the study overall: Prior to any treatment, at the point of initial diagnosis, peripheral blood was collected. Overall study results and limits: Most thyroid clonotypes that were expanded above 0.001 also turned up in blood.

This clonotype originated in a woman aged 45 to 65 with Graves' ophthalmopathy. The V call is TRBV20-1, the J call TRBJ2-1; 7 bases agree with TRBD2. Sequencing was performed on blood. The DNA for the CDR3 is TGCAGTGCTAGAGAACTCCCCGGGACTAAAGTGAGCAATGAGCAGTTCTTC. This sequence encodes CSARELPGTKVSNEQFF.